This TCR beta chain stems from a study of early T cells in non-severe SARS-CoV-2 infection. Findings and caveats of the study: CD4 and private specificities were missed by VDJdb matching, which favored anti-spike CD8 responses.

On this clonotype: No antigen is known for it.

A single record per CDR3 protein comes from TCRdb applying MiXCR to the 5' RACE reads. The top ten clones hold 16% of a sample with around 60,000 distinct CDR3 sequences, 20% of them seen once. The starting material was whole blood, obtained at baseline. The source of this sequence is an adult who was a healthcare worker with PCR-confirmed SARS-CoV-2 infection or an uninfected control (not recorded which).

In nucleotides, the CDR3 is TGTGCCAGCAGCCATTTGGGGGCGAAGACAGGGTTGAACTATGGCTACACCTTC. Its translation is CASSHLGAKTGLNYGYTF. The V and J genes are TRBV7-9 and TRBJ1-2; TRBD1 aligns across 7 bases. The V gene's germline CDR1 is SEHNR and CDR2 FQNEAQ (reference sequence). After removal of 5 bases from V and 2 bases from J, the junction contained 17 bases not matched to a gene. The CDR3 spans 18 residues.